One and the same sample provided the 30 T cell receptor beta chains below, sequenced in a study of blood T cell repertoires in COVID-19. Measured with immunoSEQ multiplex PCR; TCRdb has only the in-frame clones, and not every one. Of around 140,000 clones listed, approximately 84% were seen once; the top ten hold about a sixth. What was sequenced was peripheral blood. Receptors originate from a woman older than 75 with acute or convalescent COVID-19.

The chain uses TRBV6-5 and TRBJ2-7, with a tentative D call TRBD1 (5 bases). The CDR3 loop spans 13 amino acids. Germline V gene sequence: CDR1 MNHEY, CDR2 SVGAGI. The CDR3 protein is CVASGYTSYEQYF. The CDR3 nucleotides are TGTGTCGCATCAGGGTATACATCCTACGAGCAGTACTTC.

This chain links TRBV7-6 with TRBJ1-4; 9 bases map to TRBD1. V shed 5 bases, J shed 8 bases, and the junction held 9 bases outside the gene matches. This CDR3 contains 15 residues. In germline, CDR1 is SGHVS, CDR2 FNYEAQ. The chain's CDR3 is CASSAQQGAREKLFF. The CDR3 DNA follows: TGTGCCAGCAGCGCCCAACAGGGGGCGCGGGAAAAACTGTTTTTT.

This clone has only a few counts. The DNA for the CDR3 is TGTGCTAGTGGTTTGCTGGGGCCAGATACGCAGTATTTT. Protein: CASGLLGPDTQYF. V usage is TRBV12-5 and J usage is TRBJ2-3, with D possibly matching TRBD1 (5 bases). CDR1 and CDR2 (germline): LGHNT, FRNRAP. The ends were cut back, 2 bases at V and 4 bases at J, with 7 bases in the middle. The CDR3 has 13 residues.

The chain uses TRBV12-5 and TRBJ2-3; D unresolved. V lost 1 base and J lost 3, with 5 bases in between. The CDR3 sequence is 13 residues long. The germline V gene encodes CDR1 LGHNT and CDR2 FRNRAP. The DNA for the CDR3 is TGTGCTAGTGGTTTGGACAGAACAGATACGCAGTATTTT. Encoded protein: CASGLDRTDTQYF.

The chain joins TRBV5-1 to TRBJ2-4, with 7 bases matching TRBD1. The length of the CDR3 is 14 residues. The germline gives CDR1 SGHRS, CDR2 YFSETQ. Trimming at V came to 4 bases and at J to 3 bases, leaving 4 bases not matched to a gene. CDR3 sequence (DNA): TGCGCCAGCAGCCCCGGGGACAGCAAAAACATTCAGTACTTC. Translation gives CASSPGDSKNIQYF.

CDR3 loop: CASSLTAFNEKLFF. The CDR3 DNA follows: TGCGCCAGCAGCCTGACAGCCTTTAATGAAAAACTGTTTTTT. The chain recombines TRBV4-3 with TRBJ1-4, with a possible D match to TRBD1 (5 bases). With 4 bases removed from V and 4 bases from J, the gap between germline ends came to 10 bases. The V gene's germline CDR1 is LGHNA and CDR2 YSLEER. This CDR3 has 14 residues.

This clone was seen a handful of times. This chain links TRBV30 with TRBJ1-1; 7 bases fit TRBD1. The CDR3 sequence is 13 residues long. Germline loops: CDR1 GTSNPN, CDR2 SVGIG (reference sequence). The V and J ends lost 8 bases and 1 base, in that order; junction bases with no gene match: 7. As DNA, the CDR3 is TGTGCCGCCAACAGGGGTAGGAACACTGAAGCTTTCTTT. Amino acid sequence: CAANRGRNTEAFF. The entire variable domain, with the rest obtained from reference TRBV30 and TRBJ1-1, is as follows: SQTIHQWPATLVQPVGSPLSLECTVEGTSNPNLYWYRQAAGRGLQLLFYSVGIGQISSEVPQNLSASRPQDRQFILSSKKLLLSDSGFYLCAANRGRNTEAFFGQGTRLTVV.

The chain has TRBV15 and TRBJ2-1; 8 nucleotides line up with TRBD2. This CDR3 is 15 amino acids long. Germline values: CDR1 LNHNV, CDR2 YYDKDF (reference sequence). Trimming took 1 base from V and 4 from J; bases not matched to a gene: 3. The CDR3 DNA is TGTGCCACCAGCAGAGTTCAGCGGGAGTACAATGAGCAGTTCTTC. Its protein product is CATSRVQREYNEQFF.

The genes are TRBV19 and TRBJ2-4, with D maybe TRBD1 (7 bases). V was clipped by 5 bases and J by 3 bases, with 11 bases between them. Germline V gene sequence: CDR1 LNHDA, CDR2 SQIVND (reference sequence). This CDR3 is built from 14 residues. The chain's CDR3 is CASSSRGDKNIQYF. The CDR3 DNA is TGTGCCAGTAGTTCCAGGGGGGACAAAAACATTCAGTACTTC.

The V and J genes are TRBV7-8 and TRBJ1-1; no clear D. Germline CDR1 SGHVS, CDR2 FQNEAQ. Trimming removed 0 bases from V and 0 bases from J, with 11 bases in between. The CDR3 totals 16 residues. The CDR3 loop reads CASSLAYRRMNTEAFF. CDR3 in DNA: TGTGCCAGCAGCTTAGCGTATCGGAGAATGAACACTGAAGCTTTCTTT.

The chain recombines TRBV30 with TRBJ2-3; 7 bases map to TRBD2. Germline V gene lookup returns CDR1 GTSNPN and CDR2 SVGIG (reference sequence). CDR3 length: 13 residues. The V segment lost 8 bases and the J segment 8 bases; nucleotides outside the gene matches: 13. The CDR3 nucleotides read TGTGCCCAAATGGCGGCAGGACTAGGTACGCAGTATTTT. This gives the protein CAQMAAGLGTQYF.

This rearrangement joins TRBV11-2 to TRBJ2-7; tentative D call: TRBD2 (5 bases). The CDR3 sequence is 12 residues long. Trimming left V 5 bases short and J 2 bases short, with 7 bases between. CDR1 is SGHAT, CDR2 FQNNGV, per germline. The DNA of the CDR3 is TGTGCCAGCAGCGACGGGACCTACGAGCAGTACTTC. This translates into CASSDGTYEQYF.

There are a few counts of this clone. This rearrangement joins TRBV10-2 to TRBJ1-5; possibly TRBD1 for D (5 bases). The V gene's germline CDR1 is WSHSY and CDR2 SAAADI. The V and J ends lost 6 bases and 6 bases respectively, with 12 bases between them. CDR3 length: 13 amino acids. The CDR3 nucleotides read TGCGCCAGCAGGCAGGGTAAAGGTCAGCCCCAGCATTTT. It is translated as CASRQGKGQPQHF.

V is TRBV5-8 and J is TRBJ2-1; TRBD2 agrees at 11 bases. This CDR3 is 14 amino acids long. The trim removed 10 bases at V and 3 bases at J, leaving 6 bases unmatched. CDR1 is SGHTS and CDR2 is YDEGEE in the germline V gene. CDR3 in amino acids: CAGSSGGRYNEQFF. In DNA, the CDR3 is TGTGCCGGATCTAGCGGGGGGCGCTACAATGAGCAGTTCTTC.

This chain joins TRBV6-5 and TRBJ1-2, with D uncertain. Germline V gene sequence: CDR1 MNHEY, CDR2 SVGAGI. The CDR3 sequence is 13 residues long. Trimming removed 5 bases from V and 7 bases from J, with 14 bases in between. The CDR3 DNA reads as TGTGCCAGCAGTAGGGTCGGGGAGGGTGGCTACACCTTC. Residues: CASSRVGEGGYTF.

The CDR3, as DNA: TGTGCCAGCAGGCCGACTCTTACCTCCTACAATGAGCAGTTCTTC. Translating gives CASRPTLTSYNEQFF. The rearrangement joins TRBV6-5 to TRBJ2-1; no definite D call. The CDR3 is made up of 15 amino acids. V shed 6 bases and J shed 0 bases, with 12 bases lying between them. Germline V CDR1 and CDR2: MNHEY, SVGAGI.

This clone came up a few times. V is TRBV5-4 and J is TRBJ2-5; 13 nucleotides match TRBD2. Trimming at V came to 0 bases and at J to 1 base, leaving 0 bases not matched to a gene. CDR1 SGHNT and CDR2 YYREEE come from the germline V gene (reference sequence). The CDR3 has 16 amino acids. CDR3 sequence reads: CASSLGLAGGQETQYF. As DNA, the CDR3 is TGTGCCAGCAGCTTGGGACTAGCGGGGGGCCAAGAGACCCAGTACTTC.

The V and J genes are TRBV12-3 or TRBV12-4 and TRBJ2-7; weak D call: TRBD2 (5 bases). The CDR3 sequence is 13 residues long. The V end lost 5 bases, the J end lost 5 bases, and 13 bases lay between the germline ends. The CDR3 bases are TGTGCCAGCAGTGCGGGTTTAAGGGACGAGCAGTACTTC. The encoded protein is CASSAGLRDEQYF.

This chain uses TRBV9 with TRBJ2-1, with TRBD2 as a possible D gene (7 bases). Trimming stripped 4 bases from V and 9 bases from J, with 17 bases between. Germline assignment: CDR1 SGDLS and CDR2 YYNGEE. The CDR3 extends over 14 amino acids. The CDR3 region is CASSPGRGAGEQFF. CDR3 nucleotide sequence: TGTGCCAGCAGCCCAGGTCGGGGGGCTGGTGAGCAGTTCTTC.

This chain uses TRBV18 with TRBJ2-3; 7 nucleotides agree with TRBD1. Looked up from germline, CDR1 is KGHSH and CDR2 is LQKENI. The CDR3 totals 19 residues. J gave up 0 bases and V 0 bases, and 12 bases lay outside the gene matches. CDR3 bases: TGTGCCAGCTCACCACCGGGACAGATATTTAAGCTTAGCACAGATACGCAGTATTTT. This sequence encodes CASSPPGQIFKLSTDTQYF.

The rearrangement joins TRBV19 to TRBJ1-2; 7 bases are shared with TRBD1. The CDR3 contains 15 residues. The germline V gene encodes CDR1 LNHDA and CDR2 SQIVND (reference sequence). Trimming at V came to 7 bases and at J to 2 bases, leaving 10 bases not matched to a gene. The CDR3 coding sequence is TGTGCCAGTACTTCAAACAGGGGTCCCAACTATGGCTACACCTTC. Translating it yields CASTSNRGPNYGYTF.

The chain has TRBV29-1 and TRBJ2-2; 8 nucleotides match TRBD2. Germline loops: CDR1 SQVTM, CDR2 ANQGSEA. The trim removed 4 bases at V and 6 bases at J, leaving 4 bases unmatched. The CDR3 consists of 13 residues. The CDR3 bases are TGCAGCGTTGTGGCGGGAGGTGCCGGGGAGCTGTTTTTT. Its translation: CSVVAGGAGELFF.

Only a few counts were recorded for this clone. The rearrangement joins TRBV4-1 to TRBJ1-6; 8 bases match TRBD1. CDR1 MGHRA and CDR2 YSYEKL come from the germline V gene. This CDR3 is 15 amino acids long. The V and J ends lost 3 bases and 7 bases, in that order; junction bases with no gene match: 5. The CDR3 protein is CASSQQGQGNSPLHF. The CDR3 DNA follows: TGCGCCAGCAGCCAGCAAGGACAGGGAAATTCACCCCTCCACTTT.

The chain is built from TRBV5-1 and TRBJ2-5, with TRBD1 identical over 7 bases. CDR1 and CDR2 from the germline V gene are SGHRS and YFSETQ. Trimming at V came to 0 bases and at J to 2 bases, leaving 4 bases not matched to a gene. This CDR3 is built from 15 residues. The CDR3 sequence: CASSLGGRGQETQYF. Here the CDR3 DNA reads TGCGCCAGCAGCTTGGGGGGCAGGGGGCAAGAGACCCAGTACTTC.

The rearrangement joins TRBV9 to TRBJ2-5; D remains unclear. The CDR3 has 13 residues. Germline V CDR1 and CDR2: SGDLS, YYNGEE. The V and J ends lost 0 bases and 5 bases respectively, with 8 bases between them. CDR3 in amino acids: CASSVATHETQYF. The CDR3 bases are TGTGCCAGCAGCGTAGCTACCCATGAGACCCAGTACTTC.

This clone was recorded once. This chain joins TRBV7-2 and TRBJ2-3; D possibly corresponds to TRBD1 (5 bases). The germline V gene has CDR1 SGHTA and CDR2 FQGNSA. CDR3 length: 16 residues. The V end lost 1 base, the J end lost 0 bases, and 11 bases lay between the germline ends. CDR3 nucleotides: TGTGCCAGCAGCTTAGTTGGCCAGGGCAGCACAGATACGCAGTATTTT. This sequence encodes CASSLVGQGSTDTQYF. Filled out from reference TRBV7-2 and TRBJ2-3, the complete variable domain reads GAGVSQSPSNKVTEKGKDVELRCDPISGHTALYWYRQSLGQGLEFLIYFQGNSAPDKSGLPSDRFSAERTGGSVSTLTIQRTQQEDSAVYLCASSLVGQGSTDTQYFGPGTRLTVL.

The rearrangement uses TRBV27 and TRBJ1-1, with 8 bases that match TRBD1. Germline CDR1 and CDR2: MNHEY and SMNVEV (reference sequence). Losses at the gene ends were 5 bases for V and 1 base for J; bases not matched to a gene: 6. CDR3 length: 15 amino acids. In DNA, the CDR3 is TGTGCCAGCAGTAACTTGGGACAGGCGAACACTGAAGCTTTCTTT. This gives the protein CASSNLGQANTEAFF.

J is TRBJ2-5 and V is TRBV3-1 (or the pseudogene TRBV3-2); the match to TRBD1 covers 8 bases. Germline CDR1 LGHDT, CDR2 YNNKEL (reference sequence). Trimming took 3 bases from V and 5 from J; bases not matched to a gene: 11. CDR3 size: 16 residues. CDR3 in DNA: TGTGCCAGCAGCCATTACAGGGGGGAGGCTCGGGAGACCCAGTACTTC. Protein: CASSHYRGEARETQYF.

The J gene is TRBJ1-3, the V gene TRBV7-2; D perhaps matches TRBD1 (6 bases). The CDR3 has 16 amino acids. Per germline, CDR1 SGHTA and CDR2 FQGNSA. The V end lost 5 bases, the J end lost 3 bases, and 17 bases lay between the germline ends. CDR3 sequence: CASSAIVGQIGNTIYF. The CDR3 DNA reads as TGTGCCAGCAGCGCCATAGTTGGACAGATTGGAAACACCATATATTTT. The variable domain in full, completed from reference TRBV7-2 and TRBJ1-3, reads GAGVSQSPSNKVTEKGKDVELRCDPISGHTALYWYRQSLGQGLEFLIYFQGNSAPDKSGLPSDRFSAERTGGSVSTLTIQRTQQEDSAVYLCASSAIVGQIGNTIYFGEGSWLTVV.

The chain carries TRBV9 and TRBJ1-1; TRBD1 aligns across 9 bases. Per germline, CDR1 SGDLS and CDR2 YYNGEE. The CDR3 sequence is 15 residues long. V trimming: 0 bases; J trimming: 5 bases; junction bases outside the gene matches: 5. The CDR3 coding sequence is TGTGCCAGCAGCGTAGAATTGACAGGGGGGACTGAAGCTTTCTTT. Its translation: CASSVELTGGTEAFF.